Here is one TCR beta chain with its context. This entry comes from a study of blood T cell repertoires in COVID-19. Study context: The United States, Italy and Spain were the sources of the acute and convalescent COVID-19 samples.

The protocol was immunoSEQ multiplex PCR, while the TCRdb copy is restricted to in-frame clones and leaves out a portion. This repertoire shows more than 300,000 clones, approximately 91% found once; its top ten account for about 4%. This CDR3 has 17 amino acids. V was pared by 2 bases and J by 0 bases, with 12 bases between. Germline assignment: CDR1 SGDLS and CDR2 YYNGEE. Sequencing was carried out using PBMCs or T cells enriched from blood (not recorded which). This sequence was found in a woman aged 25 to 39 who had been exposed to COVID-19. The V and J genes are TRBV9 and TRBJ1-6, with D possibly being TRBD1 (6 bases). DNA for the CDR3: TGTGCCAGCAGCGTTTCAGGGGCGAGCTCCTATAATTCACCCCTCCACTTT. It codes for CASSVSGASSYNSPLHF.